This TCR beta chain was identified in a study of Graves' ophthalmopathy and Graves' hyperthyroidism. Study-level background: Samples of peripheral blood were obtained at initial diagnosis, prior to treatment of any kind. Points from the study as a whole: Blood also harbored most expanded thyroid clonotypes above 0.001 frequency. Ophthalmopathy progression was predicted by the model at roughly 69% sensitivity and 72% to 75% specificity.

RNA transcripts provided the template for amplifying TCR beta CDR3 regions. A first-round RT-PCR used HTBI primers, followed by a second-round multiplex PCR. TCRdb recomputed calls from the multiplex PCR reads with MiXCR, one row per CDR3 protein. The sample contains hundreds of thousands of distinct CDR3 sequences, roughly two fifths of which appear only once. The table lists this clonotype with a few counts. The target antigen is unknown. The sequence derives from an adult man with Graves' ophthalmopathy. The sample was peripheral blood.

The DNA for the CDR3 is TGTGCCAGCAGCTTAGGAACGATTCAGCAGTACTTC. As protein: CASSLGTIQQYF. V is TRBV9 and J is TRBJ2-7; D is uncertain. Germline CDR1 is SGDLS and CDR2 is YYNGEE. This CDR3 comprises 12 residues. Trimming cost V 4 bases and J 8 bases, with 13 bases left between them.